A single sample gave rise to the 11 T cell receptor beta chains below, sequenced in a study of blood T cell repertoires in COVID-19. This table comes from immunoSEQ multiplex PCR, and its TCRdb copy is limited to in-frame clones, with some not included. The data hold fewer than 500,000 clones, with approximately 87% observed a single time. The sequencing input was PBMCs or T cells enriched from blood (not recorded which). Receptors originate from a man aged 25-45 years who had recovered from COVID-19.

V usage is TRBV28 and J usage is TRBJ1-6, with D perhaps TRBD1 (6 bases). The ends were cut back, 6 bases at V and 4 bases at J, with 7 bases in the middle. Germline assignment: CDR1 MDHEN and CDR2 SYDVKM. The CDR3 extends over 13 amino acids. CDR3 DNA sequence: TGTGCCAGCAGACAGGGTTATAATTCACCCCTCCACTTT. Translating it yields CASRQGYNSPLHF. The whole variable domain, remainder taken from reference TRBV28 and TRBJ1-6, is DVKVTQSSRYLVKRTGEKVFLECVQDMDHENMFWYRQDPGLGLRLIYFSYDVKMKEKGDIPEGYSVSREKKERFSLILESASTNQTSMYLCASRQGYNSPLHFGNGTRLTVT.

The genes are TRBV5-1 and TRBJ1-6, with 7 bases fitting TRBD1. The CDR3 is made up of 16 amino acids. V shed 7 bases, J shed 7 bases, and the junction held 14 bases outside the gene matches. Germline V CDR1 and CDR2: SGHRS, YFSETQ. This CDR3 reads CASRGQGVILNSPLHF. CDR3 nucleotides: TGCGCCAGCCGGGGGCAGGGGGTTATACTCAATTCACCCCTCCACTTT.

The CDR3 DNA is TGTGCCAGAAAGGGACAGATTTATGGCTACACCTTC. Protein: CARKGQIYGYTF. The chain combines TRBV19 with TRBJ1-2, with TRBD1 matching over 7 bases. Germline-derived CDR1 and CDR2 are LNHDA and SQIVND (reference sequence). Trimming took 9 bases from V and 5 from J; bases not matched to a gene: 6. CDR3 size: 12 residues.

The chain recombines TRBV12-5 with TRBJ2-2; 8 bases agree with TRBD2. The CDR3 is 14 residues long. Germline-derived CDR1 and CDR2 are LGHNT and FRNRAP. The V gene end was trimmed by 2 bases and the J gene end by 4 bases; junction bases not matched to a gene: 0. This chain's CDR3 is CASGLRGGTGELFF. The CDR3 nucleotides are TGTGCTAGTGGTTTGCGGGGGGGCACCGGGGAGCTGTTTTTT.

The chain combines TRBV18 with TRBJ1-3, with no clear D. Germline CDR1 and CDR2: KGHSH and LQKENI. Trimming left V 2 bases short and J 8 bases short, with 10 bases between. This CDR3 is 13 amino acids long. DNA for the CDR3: TGTGCCAGCTCACCAGGTGCCCCGGACACCATATATTTT. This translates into CASSPGAPDTIYF. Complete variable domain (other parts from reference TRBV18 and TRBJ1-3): NAGVMQNPRHLVRRRGQEARLRCSPMKGHSHVYWYRQLPEEGLKFMVYLQKENIIDESGMPKERFSAEFPKEGPSILRIQQVVRGDSAAYFCASSPGAPDTIYFGEGSWLTVV.

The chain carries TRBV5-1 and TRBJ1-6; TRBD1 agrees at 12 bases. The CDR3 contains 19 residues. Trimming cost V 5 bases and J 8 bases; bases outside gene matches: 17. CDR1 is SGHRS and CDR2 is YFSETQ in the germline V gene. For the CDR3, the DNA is TGCGCCAGCAGTAGAGGGACAGGGGGCGCCATTTTCGAGGATTCACCCCTCCACTTT. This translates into CASSRGTGGAIFEDSPLHF.

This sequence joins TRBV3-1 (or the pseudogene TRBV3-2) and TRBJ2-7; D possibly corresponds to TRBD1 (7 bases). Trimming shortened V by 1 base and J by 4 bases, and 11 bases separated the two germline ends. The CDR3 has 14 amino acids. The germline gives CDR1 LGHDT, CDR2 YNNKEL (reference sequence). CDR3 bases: TGTGCCAGCAGCCAAGGACAGGGAGGATACGAGCAGTACTTC. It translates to CASSQGQGGYEQYF.

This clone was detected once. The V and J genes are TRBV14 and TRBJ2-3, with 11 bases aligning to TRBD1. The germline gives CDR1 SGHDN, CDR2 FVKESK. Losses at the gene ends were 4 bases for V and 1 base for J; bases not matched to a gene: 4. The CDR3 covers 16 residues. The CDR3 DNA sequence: TGTGCCAGCAGCCTGGACAGGGGGCTCCGCACAGATACGCAGTATTTT. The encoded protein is CASSLDRGLRTDTQYF.

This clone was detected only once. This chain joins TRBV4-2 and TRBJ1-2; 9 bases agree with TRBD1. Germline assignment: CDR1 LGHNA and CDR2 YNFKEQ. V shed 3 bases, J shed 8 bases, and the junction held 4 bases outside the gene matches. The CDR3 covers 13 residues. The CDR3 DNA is TGTGCCAGCAGCCATCGGGACAGGGACGGCTACACCTTC. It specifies CASSHRDRDGYTF.

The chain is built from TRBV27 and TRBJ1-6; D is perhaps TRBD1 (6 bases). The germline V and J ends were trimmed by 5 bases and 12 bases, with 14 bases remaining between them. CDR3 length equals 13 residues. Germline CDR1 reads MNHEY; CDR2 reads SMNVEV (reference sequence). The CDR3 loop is CASSRQANLPLHF. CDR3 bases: TGTGCCAGCAGTCGACAGGCGAACCTACCCCTCCACTTT.

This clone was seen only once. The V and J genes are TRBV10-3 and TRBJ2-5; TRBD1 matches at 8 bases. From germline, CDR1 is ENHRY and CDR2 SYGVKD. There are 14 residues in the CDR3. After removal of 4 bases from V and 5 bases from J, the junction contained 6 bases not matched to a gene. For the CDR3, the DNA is TGTGCCATCAGTGGGACAGGGAGGAAGGAGACCCAGTACTTC. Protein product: CAISGTGRKETQYF.